A selection of T cell receptor beta chains follows, all from one sample in a study of CD8 T cells in ankylosing spondylitis. TCRdb ran MiXCR on the 5' RACE reads and lists one entry per CDR3 protein. The repertoire consists of around 430,000 distinct CDR3 sequences, with about 15% occurring once and the leading ten covering approximately 0.93%. Sequences were obtained from blood, either unsorted or a sorted T cell fraction (not recorded which). The receptors were sampled from a male donor with ankylosing spondylitis. The CDR3 runs from the conserved cysteine through the conserved F or W. A D gene is named only where the DNA matches it firmly. Expanded clones get a size class; other rows say once, few or many, or leave the size out.

- | 14 | few | TRBJ2-2 | TRBV9 | TGTGCCAGCAAGCGGGACACGAACACCGGGGAGCTGTTTTTT | CASKRDTNTGELFF
TRBD2 | 17 | - | TRBJ2-2 | TRBV14 | TGTGCCAGCAGCCAAGGTATCACGGGACTAAACACCGGGGAGCTGTTTTTT | CASSQGITGLNTGELFF
- | 17 | - | TRBJ1-4 | TRBV12-3/TRBV12-4 | TGTGCCAGCACCCCGAAGGCTCTTGGGGGAAAGGATGAAAAACTGTTTTTT | CASTPKALGGKDEKLFF
TRBD2 | 12 | few | TRBJ2-7 | TRBV29-1 | TGCAGCGTTGATAATGGGGGGGACGAGCAGTGCTTC | CSVDNGGDEQCF
- | 13 | - | TRBJ2-1 | TRBV12-3/TRBV12-4 | TGTGCCAGCAGGGTCGCTGGACGAAATGAGCAGTTCTTC | CASRVAGRNEQFF
TRBD1 | 14 | few | TRBJ1-2 | TRBV28 | TGTGCCAGCAGGCGCACCTCCGACAGGGCCGGCTACACCTTC | CASRRTSDRAGYTF
- | 13 | many | TRBJ1-5 | TRBV2 | TGTGCCAGCAGTACAAGCCACAATCAGCCCCAGCATTTT | CASSTSHNQPQHF
- | 14 | many | TRBJ1-1 | TRBV29-1 | TGCAGCGTTGAAGATCTTAGTCGTGACACTGAAGCTTTCTTT | CSVEDLSRDTEAFF
TRBD2 | 12 | few | TRBJ2-3 | TRBV29-1 | TGCAGCGTTGCTAGCGGGCAAGATACGCAGTATTTT | CSVASGQDTQYF
- | 14 | few | TRBJ1-4 | TRBV7-2 | TGTGCCAGCAGCGGAAGGGGGGCTAATGAAAAACTGTTTTTT | CASSGRGANEKLFF
- | 17 | few | TRBJ2-5 | TRBV20-1 | TGCAGTGCTAGACCTTTGCCTGACAGGTCCAGCGGGGAGACCCAGTACTTC | CSARPLPDRSSGETQYF
- | 17 | few | TRBJ1-4 | TRBV21-1 | TGTGCCAGCAGCAAAGTGGGCAGGGGGCCCACTAATGAAAAACTGTTTTTT | CASSKVGRGPTNEKLFF
- | 16 | few | TRBJ2-7 | TRBV19 | TGTGCCAGTAGTATAGAGGACAGCGTCGCGCCCTACGAGCAGTACTTC | CASSIEDSVAPYEQYF
TRBD1 | 16 | - | TRBJ1-1 | TRBV20-1 | TGCAGTGCCTGGGACTACCGGGACAGATTGAACACTGAAGCTTTCTTT | CSAWDYRDRLNTEAFF
- | 18 | - | TRBJ1-5 | TRBV28 | TGTGCCAGCGGTTCTGGACCCGTACACGATAGGTCGAATCAGCCCCAGCATTTT | CASGSGPVHDRSNQPQHF
- | 17 | - | TRBJ1-5 | TRBV19 | TGTGCCAGTAGTAGAGGGGATGGGCAGGCTGGCAATCAGCCCCAGCATTTT | CASSRGDGQAGNQPQHF
TRBD1 | 18 | - | TRBJ2-6 | TRBV6-1 | TGTGCCAGCAAGCCTTGGGACAGGGATTACACTGGGGCCAACGTCCTGACTTTC | CASKPWDRDYTGANVLTF
TRBD2 | 16 | few | TRBJ2-1 | TRBV29-1 | TGCAGCGTTCCTAGTACTAGCGGGAGCGTCTACAATGAGCAGTTCTTC | CSVPSTSGSVYNEQFF
TRBD1 | 15 | few | TRBJ2-1 | TRBV20-1 | TGCAGTGCTGATCCGGGACAGGGGGTATACAATGAGCAGTTCTTC | CSADPGQGVYNEQFF
- | 16 | few | TRBJ2-1 | TRBV18 | TGTGCCAGCTCACCACCGATAGCTGGGTCCTACAATGAGCAGTTCTTC | CASSPPIAGSYNEQFF
TRBD1 | 15 | few | TRBJ2-7 | TRBV6-5 | TGTGCCAGCAGTTACTCAGGGCAGGGGGTCTACGAGCAGTACTTC | CASSYSGQGVYEQYF
TRBD2 | 14 | many | TRBJ2-2 | TRBV12-3/TRBV12-4 | TGTGCCAGCAGAACCGGGACTAGCACCGGGGAGCTGTTTTTT | CASRTGTSTGELFF
- | 12 | few | TRBJ2-7 | TRBV3-1 | TGTGCCAGCAGCCAACTCTACTACGAGCAGTACTTC | CASSQLYYEQYF
TRBD1 | 15 | - | TRBJ1-1 | TRBV5-1 | TGCGCCAGCAGCTTTGGACAGGGCACGGACACTGAAGCTTTCTTT | CASSFGQGTDTEAFF
- | 14 | - | TRBJ1-2 | TRBV20-1 | TGCAGTGCTAGAGATGCCCGCCCCGTCTATGGCTACACCTTC | CSARDARPVYGYTF
- | 14 | - | TRBJ2-4 | TRBV20-1 | TGCAGTGCTAGAGATCTAGGGCGCAAAAACATTCAGTACTTC | CSARDLGRKNIQYF
- | 15 | few | TRBJ1-1 | TRBV7-9 | TGTGCCAGCTCGGGGGGGGGTGCCATGAACACTGAAGCTTTCTTT | CASSGGGAMNTEAFF
- | 12 | - | TRBJ1-2 | TRBV29-1 | TGCAGCGTTGATTTAGCCTCACGGGGCTACACCTTC | CSVDLASRGYTF
- | 15 | - | TRBJ2-1 | TRBV4-2 | TGTGCCAGCAGCCAAGATCCGGGAATGGACAATGAGCAGTTCTTC | CASSQDPGMDNEQFF
TRBD2 | 17 | - | TRBJ2-7 | TRBV20-1 | TGCAGTGCTAGACCCCCCCCTAGCGGGTGGTTCCCCTCCGAGCAGTACTTC | CSARPPPSGWFPSEQYF
TRBD1 | 15 | - | TRBJ1-6 | TRBV10-2 | TGCGCCAGCAGAACACAGGGGGCGGTTAATTCACCCCTCCACTTT | CASRTQGAVNSPLHF
TRBD2 | 13 | few | TRBJ2-3 | TRBV20-1 | TGCAGTGCTAGAATAGCGGGAGTTGATACGCAGTATTTT | CSARIAGVDTQYF
- | 16 | - | TRBJ1-2 | TRBV29-1 | TGCAGCGTTGAAAGTGGCCAATTGGGACATTCTTATGGCTACACCTTC | CSVESGQLGHSYGYTF
- | 11 | few | TRBJ2-7 | TRBV12-3/TRBV12-4 | TGTGCCAGCAGCCTCTATAACGAGCAGTACTTC | CASSLYNEQYF
- | 15 | - | TRBJ1-3 | TRBV5-6 | TGTGCCAGCAGGCCTAGGGGAGGATCTGGAAACACCATATATTTT | CASRPRGGSGNTIYF
TRBD1 | 17 | - | TRBJ1-2 | TRBV7-3 | TGTGCCAGCAGCTTAAAAGGAGGGGGCTTCTGGATGGATGGCTACACCTTC | CASSLKGGGFWMDGYTF
- | 16 | few | TRBJ2-6 | TRBV2 | TGTGCCAGCAGTCAAGGGGCGCGTTCTGGGGCCAACGTCCTGACTTTC | CASSQGARSGANVLTF
- | 15 | few | TRBJ2-1 | TRBV5-1 | TGCGCCAGCAGCTTGGCCCTAAGCTCCTACAATGAGCAGTTCTTC | CASSLALSSYNEQFF
- | 14 | few | TRBJ2-4 | TRBV27 | TGTGCCAGCGCTAGGGGAGGCCTCAAAAACATTCAGTACTTC | CASARGGLKNIQYF
- | 14 | few | TRBJ2-3 | TRBV7-3 | TGTGCCAGCAGCTTAAATAGGGGGAGCAATGCGCAGTATTTT | CASSLNRGSNAQYF
TRBD1 | 12 | few | TRBJ1-3 | TRBV29-1 | TGCAGCGCGGGGACAGGGGGAAACACCATATATTTT | CSAGTGGNTIYF
TRBD1 | 16 | few | TRBJ2-2 | TRBV6-1 | TGTGCCAGCCACACACTGGGGCAGGGGGCTAGCGGGGAGCTGTTTTTT | CASHTLGQGASGELFF
TRBD2 | 15 | - | TRBJ2-7 | TRBV18 | TGTGCCAGCTCACCCGTACTAGCGGGGTTGGGCGAGCAGTACTTC | CASSPVLAGLGEQYF
- | 16 | few | TRBJ2-7 | TRBV9 | TGTGCCAGCAGCGTAGGCGGGAAGGGTTTCTCCTACGAGCAGTACTTC | CASSVGGKGFSYEQYF
- | 14 | few | TRBJ2-1 | TRBV18 | TGTGCCAGCTCACCACGGGCTAGAAACAATGAGCAGTTCTTC | CASSPRARNNEQFF
- | 13 | few | TRBJ2-2 | TRBV9 | TGTGCCAGCAGCAGGGACTACACCGGGGAGCTGTTTTTT | CASSRDYTGELFF
TRBD1 | 16 | few | TRBJ1-4 | TRBV6-1 | TGTGCCAGCAGTGACCTCAGCGGGACAGGGCTTGAAAAACTGTTTTTT | CASSDLSGTGLEKLFF
- | 18 | - | TRBJ1-5 | TRBV7-8 | TGTGCCAGCAGCTTAGCCGGCCACGCGGACAGCCGCAATCAGCCCCAGCATTTT | CASSLAGHADSRNQPQHF
- | 16 | few | TRBJ2-7 | TRBV11-2 | TGTGCCAGCAGCTTAGCCGGGCCGGGACGCACCTACGAGCAGTACTTC | CASSLAGPGRTYEQYF
TRBD2 | 17 | few | TRBJ2-3 | TRBV5-1 | TGCGCCAGCAGCCCCCACCCAGCGGGGGGGACCACAGATACGCAGTATTTT | CASSPHPAGGTTDTQYF
- | 16 | few | TRBJ2-2 | TRBV7-8 | TGTGCCAGCAGCACCCGGGAGGGGGCCGACACCGGGGAGCTGTTTTTT | CASSTREGADTGELFF
- | 20 | - | TRBJ2-2 | TRBV5-4 | TGTGCCAGCAGCTGGGGGTCTCCCAGGGCCGCCGCAGTGGAAGACGGGGAGCTGTTTTTT | CASSWGSPRAAAVEDGELFF
TRBD1 | 14 | - | TRBJ2-7 | TRBV7-8 | TGTGCCAGCAGCTTTCGGGACAGGGATTTTCACCCCTACTTC | CASSFRDRDFHPYF
- | 12 | few | TRBJ1-2 | TRBV18 | TGTGCCAGCTCACCGGAGAGCTATGGCTACACCTTC | CASSPESYGYTF
- | 16 | many | TRBJ1-2 | TRBV12-3/TRBV12-4 | TGTGCCAGCAGACTCACACCGGGACAACCCAACTATGGCTACACCTTC | CASRLTPGQPNYGYTF
- | 15 | few | TRBJ2-5 | TRBV12-3/TRBV12-4 | TGTGCCAGCCTGAAGTTGGGGCAGGGCGACGAGACCCAGTACTTC | CASLKLGQGDETQYF
TRBD2 | 19 | few | TRBJ2-1 | TRBV5-6 | TGTGCCAGCAGCTCCCTACTAGCGGGAGGCTTCAGCTCCTACAATGAGCAGTTCTTC | CASSSLLAGGFSSYNEQFF
- | 17 | few | TRBJ2-7 | TRBV28 | TGTGCCAGCAGTTTATTCAGCCGGGACCTCATATCCTACGAGCAGTACTTC | CASSLFSRDLISYEQYF
- | 15 | - | TRBJ1-1 | TRBV6-1 | TGTGCCAGCACGCCCCGGGGCGCGGGGAACACTGAAGCTTTCTTT | CASTPRGAGNTEAFF